The present entry profiles one T cell receptor (beta chain) with its context. Original methodology: Nucleated cell number was recorded as an estimate derived from reference gene primer amplification. Generated by immunoSEQ multiplex PCR, the TCRdb table keeps only in-frame clones and is missing some. That table supplies the V and J calls and clone size; D and trimming were determined from the DNA. Seen here are 180,000 or so clones, 70% to 85% observed once, and the top ten hold 9.8%. The sample comes from a study of blood T cell repertoires in COVID-19. Across the whole study: Researchers got acute and convalescent COVID-19 samples from the United States, Italy and Spain. The cDNA or gDNA used as material had been derived from T cells, B-cell-depleted T cells, or PBMCs.

Per germline, CDR1 SGHVS and CDR2 FNYEAQ. J gave up 6 bases and V 4 bases, and 9 bases lay outside the gene matches. The CDR3 runs 14 residues. The receptor's source is a woman aged 80 or older with acute or convalescent COVID-19. V and J are TRBV7-6 and TRBJ2-7; 7 bases are a match to TRBD1. Material: peripheral blood. CDR3 nucleotides: TGTGCCAGCAGCTCAGACCGGGACAGCACCGAGCAGTACTTC. The encoded protein is CASSSDRDSTEQYF.